This TCR beta chain was profiled in a study of T cells in Graves' hyperthyroidism and ophthalmopathy. Amplification yielded TCR beta CDR3 regions, with RNA transcripts as the source. The HTBI primer set drove a first-round RT-PCR of the TCR CDR3. A single record per CDR3 protein comes from TCRdb applying MiXCR to the multiplex PCR reads. The repertoire consists of about 290,000 distinct CDR3 sequences, with 15% to 20% occurring once and the leading ten covering 35% to 45%. Deletions cut 2 bases from V and 2 bases from J, with 10 bases between. The germline V gene has CDR1 SQVTM and CDR2 ANQGSEA. The CDR3 totals 13 residues.

This receptor was taken from a middle-aged man with Graves' ophthalmopathy. The V and J genes are TRBV29-1 and TRBJ2-7; maybe TRBD2 (5 bases). The sequencing sample was made of blood. The CDR3 DNA sequence: TGCAGCGTTGAAAAGACGGGGACCTACGAGCAGTACTTC. This sequence encodes CSVEKTGTYEQYF.